The sequence of this T cell receptor beta chain was determined in a study of T and B cells in COVID-19 patients. The study, taken as a whole, reports: Highly clonal in active COVID-19, TRB repertoires exceeded healthy-donor diversity and richness at recovery.

From blood, roughly 240-550 ng of genomic DNA served as TRB template. Multiplex PCR with BIOMED2 TRB-A/B primer pools amplified TRB rearrangements. Using its own MiXCR run on the multiplex PCR reads, TCRdb lists one record per CDR3 protein. The repertoire includes about 16,000 distinct CDR3 sequences, roughly a quarter of them detected once, and about 3.1% sits in the top ten. The V gene's germline CDR1 is MNHNS and CDR2 SASEGT. The CDR3 is 14 amino acids. Trimming removed 7 bases at V and 3 bases at J, with 13 bases between. This clonotype is labeled as medium-sized. What it binds is unknown. The TCR sequence derives from a human donor who had recovered from COVID-19. The chain couples TRBV6-1 to TRBJ2-1, with D possibly TRBD1 on 6 matching bases. The material sequenced was blood. The CDR3 loop reads CASKGQPYYNEQFF. The CDR3 bases are TGTGCCAGCAAAGGACAGCCCTACTACAATGAGCAGTTCTTC.